A selection of T cell receptor beta chains follows, all from one sample in a study of Ad26.COV2.S vaccination and SARS-CoV-2 variants. Assay: immunoSEQ multiplex PCR; the TCRdb copy retains only in-frame clones and omits some. The sample holds just over 350,000 clones; about 90% are singletons and the top ten take under 5%. The source was peripheral blood, collected after recovery from COVID-19. The source is a human donor who had recovered from COVID-19. Each CDR3 is given with its conserved first and last residue. A D gene is named only where the DNA matches it firmly. Clone size is given for some rows only: seen once, a few or many times, or a class if the clone is expanded.

j_call clone_size d_call v_call cdr3_aa cdr3_nt
TRBJ2-3 NA TRBD1 TRBV5-1 CASTRDRGSRTDTQYF TGCGCCAGCACCCGAGACAGGGGGTCCCGCACAGATACGCAGTATTTT
TRBJ2-5 NA TRBD2 TRBV7-9 CASSITSGGLQETQYF TGTGCCAGCAGCATCACTAGCGGGGGGTTACAAGAGACCCAGTACTTC
TRBJ1-5 NA NA TRBV7-8 CASSPFRVPQHF TGTGCCAGCAGCCCTTTCAGGGTCCCCCAGCATTTT
TRBJ2-3 NA TRBD2 TRBV2 CASSGGGAGTDTQYF TGTGCCAGCAGTGGCGGGGGGGCAGGAACAGATACGCAGTATTTT
TRBJ1-6 NA NA TRBV6-5 CASAYTSSYNSPLHF TGTGCCAGCGCGTACACGAGCTCCTATAATTCACCCCTCCACTTT
TRBJ2-7 NA NA TRBV30 CAWSALQGRRPHEQYF TGTGCCTGGAGTGCCCTGCAGGGGCGGCGTCCTCACGAGCAGTACTTC
TRBJ2-5 once NA TRBV5-4 CASRGVSQETQYF TGTGCCAGCAGGGGGGTCAGCCAAGAGACCCAGTACTTC
TRBJ1-1 NA NA TRBV9 CASGGWNTEAFF TGTGCCAGCGGGGGATGGAACACTGAAGCTTTCTTT
TRBJ2-3 few NA TRBV15 CASSPGSSTDTQYF TGTGCCTCTAGTCCCGGCTCTAGCACAGATACGCAGTATTTT
TRBJ2-1 NA NA TRBV12-5 CASGLALGIRRVNEQFF TGTGCTAGTGGTTTGGCCCTGGGGATTCGGCGGGTCAATGAGCAGTTCTTC
TRBJ2-5 NA NA TRBV7-2 CASSSGGALKGETQYF TGTGCCAGCAGCTCCGGAGGGGCCTTAAAGGGAGAGACCCAGTACTTC
TRBJ1-2 NA TRBD1 TRBV5-4 CASSTGQSRGDYGYTF TGTGCCAGCAGCACGGGACAGTCTAGGGGTGACTATGGCTACACCTTC
TRBJ1-1 NA NA TRBV10-3 CAISESFPGDTEAFF TGTGCCATCAGTGAGTCCTTCCCAGGGGACACTGAAGCTTTCTTT
TRBJ2-3 NA TRBD1 TRBV5-4 CASSPGTGRTDTQYF TGTGCCAGCAGCCCCGGGACAGGGCGGACAGATACGCAGTATTTT
TRBJ1-6 NA NA TRBV3-1/TRBV3-2 CASSQGQGGSPLHF TGTGCCAGCAGCCAAGGGCAGGGTGGATCACCCCTCCACTTT
TRBJ2-7 once NA TRBV5-4 CASSPRTEDSYEQYF TGTGCCAGCAGCCCTAGGACAGAGGACTCCTACGAGCAGTACTTC
TRBJ2-3 once NA TRBV5-1 CASSPLRPTDTQYF TGCGCCAGCAGCCCCTTACGCCCGACAGATACGCAGTATTTT
TRBJ2-7 NA NA TRBV11-2 CASSLIFRIEQYF TGTGCCAGCAGCTTGATCTTTCGTATCGAGCAGTACTTC
TRBJ2-1 NA NA TRBV10-2 CASRGALGDNEQFF TGCGCCAGCAGGGGAGCGCTAGGGGACAATGAGCAGTTCTTC
TRBJ2-3 NA TRBD1 TRBV29-1 CSVDRGQRGKDTQYF TGCAGCGTTGATCGGGGACAGAGGGGTAAAGATACGCAGTATTTT
TRBJ2-7 NA TRBD2 TRBV10-2 CASRKLAGGYEQYF TGCGCCAGCAGGAAACTAGCGGGGGGCTACGAGCAGTACTTC
TRBJ2-7 few NA TRBV12-3/TRBV12-4 CASSLARSEQYF TGTGCCAGCAGTTTAGCAAGGTCCGAGCAGTACTTC
TRBJ1-1 few TRBD1 TRBV7-8 CASSWEGQGIGEAFF TGTGCCAGCAGCTGGGAGGGACAGGGCATCGGCGAAGCTTTCTTT
TRBJ1-4 NA TRBD1 TRBV6-5 CASRRTGDREKLFF TGTGCCAGCAGGCGGACAGGGGATAGAGAAAAACTGTTTTTT
TRBJ2-7 NA TRBD2 TRBV5-4 CASSRGTSGPVGQYF TGTGCCAGCAGCAGGGGGACTAGCGGGCCGGTTGGGCAGTACTTC
TRBJ2-2 once NA TRBV29-1 CSVYGGTRNTGELFF TGCAGCGTCTATGGGGGGACAAGAAACACCGGGGAGCTGTTTTTT